A selection of T cell receptor beta chains follows, all from one sample in a study of blood T cell repertoires in COVID-19. The table came from immunoSEQ multiplex PCR; TCRdb's copy has only in-frame clones and leaves some out. The sample lists 70,000 to 100,000 clones, 84% occurring once. The source material was peripheral blood. These receptors were taken from a human donor in a cohort sampled during active COVID-19. Both conserved end residues are part of each CDR3. A D gene is named only where the DNA matches it firmly. Size tells how often a clone was seen (once, few, many) or the class of an expanded clone, and some rows leave it out.

TRBV12-3/TRBV12-4	-	TRBJ1-2	hyperexpanded	TGTGCCAGCAGTTTTCCGGACTATGGCTACACCTTC	CASSFPDYGYTF
TRBV9	-	TRBJ2-7	-	TGTGCCAGCAGCGTAGACTCCGAGCAGTACTTC	CASSVDSEQYF
TRBV27	TRBD2	TRBJ2-5	-	TGTGCCAGCAGCGACCTTACTAGCGGGGATGCCCAAGAGACCCAGTACTTC	CASSDLTSGDAQETQYF
TRBV2	TRBD1	TRBJ2-7	-	TGTGCCAGCAGTGAAGGCAGGGGGCGGTACGAGCAGTACTTC	CASSEGRGRYEQYF
TRBV6-1	-	TRBJ1-5	-	TGTGCCAGCAGTGAAGAGAGAAGCCACAATCAGCCCCAGCATTTT	CASSEERSHNQPQHF
TRBV6-1	TRBD1	TRBJ2-2	-	TGTGCCAGCAGTGAAGATGCCAGGGGGCCTAGGAACACCGGGGAGCTGTTTTTT	CASSEDARGPRNTGELFF
TRBV19	TRBD2	TRBJ2-7	-	TGTGCCAGTAGTATAGCGGCGGGAGCCTACGAGCAGTACTTC	CASSIAAGAYEQYF
TRBV9	-	TRBJ2-5	-	TGTGCCAGCAGCGTAGGTGGCAGGGGGGCAGAGACCCAGTACTTC	CASSVGGRGAETQYF
TRBV7-6	-	TRBJ1-1	-	TGTGCCAGCAGCTTGGGGGGTATCGGTTCTAACACTGAAGCTTTCTTT	CASSLGGIGSNTEAFF
TRBV5-1	-	TRBJ2-7	once	TGCGCCAGCAGCTTGGCCGGGCGGGCCACCTACGAGCAGTACTTC	CASSLAGRATYEQYF
TRBV5-1	TRBD1	TRBJ1-2	-	TGCGCCAGCAGCTCACAGGGGAACTATGGCTACACCTTC	CASSSQGNYGYTF
TRBV5-1	TRBD2	TRBJ2-7	-	TGCGCCAGCAGCTTGTCGGCCCCAGGACTAGCGGGTGAGCAGTACTTC	CASSLSAPGLAGEQYF
TRBV19	TRBD2	TRBJ2-2	-	TGTGCCAGTAAGGGTTTGCCCGGGGGGAATGATGGCGGGGAGCTGTTTTTT	CASKGLPGGNDGGELFF
TRBV6-5	-	TRBJ2-5	once	TGTGCCAGCAGAAGGGGGGGCCTCCGGGAGACCCAGTACTTC	CASRRGGLRETQYF
TRBV7-3	TRBD2	TRBJ2-1	-	TGTGCCAGCAGCTCGGGACTAGCGGGAAGAGATTTGTTGAATGAGCAGTTCTTC	CASSSGLAGRDLLNEQFF
TRBV10-3	TRBD1	TRBJ2-2	-	TGTGCCATCAGCAGCCTCGGGACAGGGGTTTCATCCGGGGAGCTGTTTTTT	CAISSLGTGVSSGELFF
TRBV6-5	TRBD1	TRBJ1-4	-	TGTGCCAGCAGCGGGGCCGACAGGGGGAGAGAAAAACTGTTTTTT	CASSGADRGREKLFF
TRBV6-6	-	TRBJ1-6	-	TGTGCCAGCAGCCGACAGAGCGGCTATAATTCACCCCTCCACTTT	CASSRQSGYNSPLHF
TRBV10-3	TRBD2	TRBJ2-7	-	TGTGCCATCAGTGAGTTCATAGGGACTAGCCGGGGGTACGAGCAGTACTTC	CAISEFIGTSRGYEQYF
TRBV19	TRBD1	TRBJ1-5	-	TGTGCCAGTGAGCGGGGACAGGGGTCTCAGCCCCAGCATTTT	CASERGQGSQPQHF
TRBV29-1	-	TRBJ2-7	-	TGCAGCGTTGAGTCCCGTAACGAGCAGTACTTC	CSVESRNEQYF
TRBV7-2	TRBD2	TRBJ2-5	-	TGTGCCAGCAGCCCCAGGACTAGCGGCTTACAAGAGACCCAGTACTTC	CASSPRTSGLQETQYF
TRBV5-1	TRBD1	TRBJ2-4	-	TGCGCCAGCAGCTCCGGACAGGCGGGCATTCAGTACTTC	CASSSGQAGIQYF
TRBV5-1	TRBD1	TRBJ1-1	-	TGCGCCAGCAGCCCCGACTCGCAGGGGGCGAGCTCTTTCTTT	CASSPDSQGASSFF